What follows are 18 T cell receptor beta chains derived from one specimen sequenced in a study of control samples from healthy donors and cancer patients. Method: immunoSEQ multiplex PCR; TCRdb's copy keeps in-frame clones and lacks some. Of some 250,000 clones in the sample, approximately 80% were seen once. Sequencing was carried out using PBMCs. These receptor sequences come from a woman aged 55-75 years with lung cancer.

This clone is a singleton in its sample. V and J are TRBV2 and TRBJ2-3; D tentatively reads TRBD1 or TRBD2 (7 bases each). CDR3 length equals 15 residues. V was trimmed by 8 bases and J by 4 bases, leaving 19 bases between them. Germline CDR1 is SNHLY and CDR2 is FYNNEI. The CDR3 nucleotides read TGTGCCAGCGTTAAGGGAGGGGGCGTAGCAGATACGCAGTATTTT. Its translation: CASVKGGGVADTQYF.

The rearrangement joins TRBV18 to TRBJ1-4; D remains ambiguous. The CDR3 sequence is 13 residues long. Germline V gene lookup returns CDR1 KGHSH and CDR2 LQKENI. The ends were cut back, 3 bases at V and 6 bases at J, with 8 bases in the middle. CDR3 in amino acids: CASSPGIDEKLFF. CDR3 nucleotide sequence: TGTGCCAGCTCACCTGGTATAGATGAAAAACTGTTTTTT.

The V call is TRBV19, the J call TRBJ2-2; D remains ambiguous. This CDR3 region has 17 residues. In germline, CDR1 is LNHDA, CDR2 SQIVND (reference sequence). Trimming took off 6 bases at V and 1 base at J, with 18 bases between the two ends. CDR3 in DNA: TGTGCCAGTAGCCCAAGGACCGCTCCGAAGAACACCGGGGAGCTGTTTTTT. It encodes CASSPRTAPKNTGELFF.

The chain recombines TRBV5-6 with TRBJ1-3, with 8 positions matching TRBD1. The germline V gene has CDR1 SGHDT and CDR2 YYEEEE. This CDR3 comprises 15 residues. Trimming took 3 bases from V and 1 from J; bases not matched to a gene: 3. The CDR3 here is CASSSGGWSGNTIYF. CDR3 nucleotide sequence: TGTGCCAGCAGCTCAGGGGGCTGGTCTGGAAACACCATATATTTT.

The CDR3 bases are TGTGCCAGCGGGCAAGCTTTCTTT. This codes for CASGQAFF. This sequence joins TRBV6-6 and TRBJ1-1, with no clear D. Germline V gene lookup returns CDR1 MNHNY and CDR2 SVGAGI (reference sequence). V dropped 8 bases and J dropped 9 bases, with 4 bases sitting between them. The CDR3 has 8 residues.

The V gene is TRBV5-8, the J gene TRBJ2-3; unclear D gene. The CDR3 consists of 14 residues. Per the germline V gene, CDR1 is SGHTS and CDR2 is YDEGEE. Trimming removed 4 bases at V and 2 bases at J, with 11 bases between. CDR3 nucleotide sequence: TGTGCCAGCAGCCAAAGGGCGGTCACAGATACGCAGTATTTT. This translates into CASSQRAVTDTQYF.

This chain connects TRBV5-1 to TRBJ1-2; D unresolved. There are 12 residues in the CDR3. Germline values: CDR1 SGHRS, CDR2 YFSETQ. Trimming shortened V by 6 bases and J by 7 bases, and 13 bases separated the two germline ends. The CDR3 region has the DNA TGCGCCAGCACCACGGGCCTTCGTGGCTACACCTTC. Its translation is CASTTGLRGYTF.

In regard to this clone: Other DNA sequences from this sample encode an identical CDR3 as well. The CDR3 DNA follows: TGCGCCAGCAGCCAAGAGGGGGGGACTGAAGCTTTCTTT. Amino acid sequence: CASSQEGGTEAFF. The chain carries TRBV4-1 and TRBJ1-1; D is possibly TRBD1 (5 bases). The germline V and J ends were trimmed by 0 bases and 5 bases, with 7 bases remaining between them. The CDR3 length is 13 residues. CDR1 is MGHRA, CDR2 YSYEKL, per germline.

The V and J genes are TRBV24-1 and TRBJ2-2; D uncertain. CDR1 KGHDR and CDR2 SFDVKD come from the germline V gene. V was pared by 5 bases and J by 2 bases, with 8 bases between. This CDR3 is built from 14 residues. The CDR3 DNA follows: TGTGCCACCAGTGGGAACCTTAACACCGGGGAGCTGTTTTTT. As protein: CATSGNLNTGELFF.

This chain connects TRBV11-2 to TRBJ2-3, with 7 positions matching TRBD1. This CDR3 is 16 amino acids long. Germline V gene sequence: CDR1 SGHAT, CDR2 FQNNGV. The V and J ends lost 3 bases and 0 bases, in that order; junction bases with no gene match: 6. The chain's CDR3 is CASSFLQGRSTDTQYF. The CDR3, as DNA: TGTGCCAGCAGCTTCCTACAGGGGCGTAGCACAGATACGCAGTATTTT.

The V call is TRBV4-1, the J call TRBJ2-5; D is possibly TRBD1 or TRBD2 (5 bases each). This CDR3 is built from 13 residues. Trimming removed 3 bases from V and 6 bases from J, with 11 bases in between. Germline CDR1 MGHRA, CDR2 YSYEKL. In nucleotides, the CDR3 is TGCGCCAGCAGCCAGATAGGGACGAAGACCCAGTACTTC. It is translated as CASSQIGTKTQYF.

This chain links TRBV19 with TRBJ1-6; perhaps TRBD1 as D (5 bases). Trimming pared 5 bases from V and 7 bases from J, leaving 15 bases between. Germline CDR1 and CDR2: LNHDA and SQIVND (reference sequence). CDR3 size: 15 residues. CDR3 residues: CASSPGTLVNSPLHF. The CDR3 DNA sequence: TGTGCCAGTAGTCCCGGGACTCTTGTGAATTCACCCCTCCACTTT.

The rearrangement links TRBV5-1 to TRBJ1-4; 10 bases match TRBD1. CDR3 length equals 15 residues. The trim removed 3 bases at V and 8 bases at J, leaving 7 bases unmatched. Looked up from germline, CDR1 is SGHRS and CDR2 is YFSETQ. Here the CDR3 DNA reads TGCGCCAGCAGCTCAACCGGGACAGGGGAGGAAAAACTGTTTTTT. Translating gives CASSSTGTGEEKLFF. Supplemented by reference TRBV5-1 and TRBJ1-4, the full variable domain reads KAGVTQTPRYLIKTRGQQVTLSCSPISGHRSVSWYQQTPGQGLQFLFEYFSETQRNKGNFPGRFSGRQFSNSRSEMNVSTLELGDSALYLCASSSTGTGEEKLFFGSGTQLSVL.

This clone was observed once. The DNA of the CDR3 is TGTGCCAGCAGCACCAGGACAGGGGCCCGTCATAATTCACCCCTCCACTTT. Its protein product is CASSTRTGARHNSPLHF. The chain is built from TRBV7-8 and TRBJ1-6; 9 nucleotides line up with TRBD1. Trimming cost V 5 bases and J 5 bases; bases outside gene matches: 10. This CDR3 has 17 residues. CDR1 is SGHVS, CDR2 FQNEAQ, per germline. The full variable domain, in which reference TRBV7-8 and TRBJ1-6 provide the parts outside the CDR3, is GAGVSQSPRYKVAKRGQDVALRCDPISGHVSLFWYQQALGQGPEFLTYFQNEAQLDKSGLPSDRFFAERPEGSVSTLKIQRTQQEDSAVYLCASSTRTGARHNSPLHFGNGTRLTVT.

The chain has TRBV5-1 and TRBJ2-3, with 11 positions matching TRBD2. This CDR3 is built from 16 residues. V gave up 0 bases and J gave up 4 bases; unmatched junction bases: 4. Germline V CDR1 and CDR2: SGHRS, YFSETQ. This chain's CDR3 is CASSLGGLAEADTQYF. In DNA form, the CDR3 reads TGCGCCAGCAGCTTGGGGGGACTAGCGGAAGCAGATACGCAGTATTTT.

The rearrangement uses TRBV28 and TRBJ2-3; maybe TRBD1 (5 bases). Trimming cost V 1 base and J 1 base, with 9 bases left between them. Germline V gene sequence: CDR1 MDHEN, CDR2 SYDVKM. This CDR3 spans 15 amino acids. CDR3 sequence (DNA): TGTGCCAGCAGTTTATCAGGGTCGGGCACAGATACGCAGTATTTT. Encoded protein: CASSLSGSGTDTQYF.

This rearrangement joins TRBV2 to TRBJ2-3, with 11 bases fitting TRBD2. With V trimmed by 7 bases and J by 6 bases, 0 bases remained unmatched. The CDR3 totals 12 residues. CDR1 SNHLY and CDR2 FYNNEI come from the germline V gene. DNA of the CDR3: TGTGCCAGCACTAGCGGGGGGGATACGCAGTATTTT. Its translation is CASTSGGDTQYF.

This rearrangement joins TRBV7-3 to TRBJ2-3; D may be TRBD2 (6 bases). The CDR3 is 13 residues long. Between the trimmed V and J ends, which lost 2 bases and 5 bases, there was a span of 8 bases. Germline V gene sequence: CDR1 SGHTA, CDR2 FQGTGA. CDR3 protein: CASSLLAQDTQYF. In DNA form, the CDR3 reads TGTGCCAGCAGCTTACTAGCGCAAGATACGCAGTATTTT.